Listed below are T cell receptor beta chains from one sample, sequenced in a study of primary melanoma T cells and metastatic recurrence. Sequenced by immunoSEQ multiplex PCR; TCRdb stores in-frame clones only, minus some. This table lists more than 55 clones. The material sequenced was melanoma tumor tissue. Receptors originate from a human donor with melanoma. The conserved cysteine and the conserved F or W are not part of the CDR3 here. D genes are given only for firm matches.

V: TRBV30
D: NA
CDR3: AWTGRLYGYT

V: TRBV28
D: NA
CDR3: ASRESGLATGELF

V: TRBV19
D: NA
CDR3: ASSGLAKGNEQF

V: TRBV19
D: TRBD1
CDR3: ASSTGGETQY

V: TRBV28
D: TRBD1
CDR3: ASSRGQGASSVAF

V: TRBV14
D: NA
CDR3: ASSLTISSGELF

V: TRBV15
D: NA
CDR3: ATSRGGRGYFGNTIY

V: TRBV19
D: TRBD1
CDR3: ASSRPGTGKTQY

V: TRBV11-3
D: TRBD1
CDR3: ASSQSGQGVNTEAF

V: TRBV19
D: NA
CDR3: ASRPTSGFETQY